A single T cell receptor beta chain is shown here with its context. Sequencing used immunoSEQ multiplex PCR; TCRdb keeps in-frame clones, though not all of them. The table includes approximately 170,000 clones, around 84% detected once. The data were taken from a study of blood T cell repertoires in COVID-19. Background on the study: Samples taken during acute and convalescent COVID-19 were collected in the United States, Italy and Spain.

V shed 5 bases, J shed 8 bases, and the junction held 13 bases outside the gene matches. Germline lookup yields CDR1 MDHEN and CDR2 SYDVKM. CDR3 length: 16 residues. This TCR was recovered from a woman of 80 years or more with acute or convalescent COVID-19. The genes are TRBV28 and TRBJ2-1; 9 nucleotides agree with TRBD1. Sample: peripheral blood. The DNA for the CDR3 is TGTGCCAGCAGTCCAGTTAACCGGGACAGGGAGGATGAGCAGTTCTTC. Its protein product is CASSPVNRDREDEQFF.